A single sample is the source of the 17 T cell receptor beta chains below, sequenced in a study of cytomegalovirus exposure and HLA in healthy donors. Repertoires were generated with immunoSEQ multiplex PCR, while TCRdb's copy carries only in-frame clones and drops some. The sample has 180,000 or so clones; approximately 86% are singletons. Sequencing was performed on PBMCs. These receptors were obtained from a man in his thirties or forties in good health and CMV-seropositive.

The rearrangement uses TRBV7-9 and TRBJ2-7, with D possibly TRBD2 on 5 matching bases. CDR3 size: 12 residues. CDR1 and CDR2 (germline): SEHNR, FQNEAQ (reference sequence). The V and J ends lost 1 base and 7 bases respectively, with 8 bases between them. The chain's CDR3 is CASSLGTGEQYF. The CDR3 DNA reads TGTGCCAGCAGCTTAGGAACGGGGGAGCAGTACTTC.

The rearrangement joins TRBV30 to TRBJ2-5; possible D gene TRBD2, 5 bases. This CDR3 has 13 amino acids. CDR1 is GTSNPN and CDR2 is SVGIG in the germline V gene (reference sequence). V dropped 2 bases and J dropped 5 bases, with 12 bases sitting between them. CDR3 nucleotides: TGTGCCTGGAGTTTTTCCGGGGTCGAGACCCAGTACTTC. Its protein is CAWSFSGVETQYF.

The chain has TRBV7-2 and TRBJ1-2, with a weak D call TRBD1 (6 bases). CDR1 is SGHTA and CDR2 is FQGNSA in the germline V gene. CDR3 length: 15 residues. Trimming stripped 4 bases from V and 4 bases from J, with 16 bases between. CDR3: CASSSDRATFYGYTF. The CDR3 nucleotides read TGTGCCAGCAGCTCGGACAGAGCTACCTTCTATGGCTACACCTTC.

The chain links TRBV12-5 to TRBJ1-1, with no clear D. This CDR3 region has 11 residues. The germline V and J ends were trimmed by 3 bases and 3 bases, with 2 bases remaining between them. Germline V gene sequence: CDR1 LGHNT, CDR2 FRNRAP. The CDR3 loop is CASGFYTEAFF. The CDR3 DNA follows: TGTGCTAGTGGTTTTTACACTGAAGCTTTCTTT.

The chain is built from TRBV5-1 and TRBJ1-1; D gene uncertain. CDR3 length equals 15 residues. Germline-derived CDR1 and CDR2 are SGHRS and YFSETQ. Trimming took off 6 bases at V and 4 bases at J, with 19 bases between the two ends. The CDR3 spells CASTIWGDTLTEAFF. As DNA, the CDR3 is TGCGCCAGCACCATTTGGGGTGACACTCTCACTGAAGCTTTCTTT.

V usage is TRBV6-5 and J usage is TRBJ2-7; D unresolved. Trimming took 0 bases from V and 0 from J, leaving 6 bases between them. From germline, CDR1 is MNHEY and CDR2 SVGAGI. The CDR3 totals 14 residues. The CDR3 region has the DNA TGTGCCAGCAGTTACTCCACCAGCTCCTACGAGCAGTACTTC. Translating it yields CASSYSTSSYEQYF.

The chain couples TRBV4-2 to TRBJ1-2; TRBD1 is a possible D gene (6 bases). This CDR3 spans 14 amino acids. CDR1 is LGHNA, CDR2 YNFKEQ, per germline. V lost 3 bases, J lost 8 bases, and 16 bases lay in between. The CDR3 spells CASSQGRQEGGYTF. CDR3 bases: TGTGCCAGCAGCCAGGGTAGACAGGAAGGGGGCTACACCTTC.

The chain uses TRBV11-2 and TRBJ1-6; 9 positions agree with TRBD1. CDR1 SGHAT and CDR2 FQNNGV come from the germline V gene. The V segment lost 4 bases and the J segment 7 bases; nucleotides outside the gene matches: 11. CDR3 length: 17 residues. The CDR3 DNA reads as TGTGCCAGCAGCTCTTGGACAGGGGCAAGGGGGAATTCACCCCTCCACTTT. It yields the protein CASSSWTGARGNSPLHF. The variable domain in full, completed from reference TRBV11-2 and TRBJ1-6, reads EAGVAQSPRYKIIEKRQSVAFWCNPISGHATLYWYQQILGQGPKLLIQFQNNGVVDDSQLPKDRFSAERLKGVDSTLKIQPAKLEDSAVYLCASSSWTGARGNSPLHFGNGTRLTVT.

This clone was detected once. The chain is built from TRBV5-1 and TRBJ2-7; no clear D. Trimming stripped 4 bases from V and 7 bases from J, with 12 bases between. From germline, CDR1 is SGHRS and CDR2 YFSETQ. This CDR3 region has 12 residues. CDR3 nucleotide sequence: TGCGCCAGCAGCATGGAAGTCGATGAGCAGTACTTC. It encodes CASSMEVDEQYF.

V and J are TRBV19 and TRBJ1-1; 8 bases are a match to TRBD1. Trimming cost V 3 bases and J 3 bases; bases outside gene matches: 3. The CDR3 consists of 14 residues. Germline V CDR1 and CDR2: LNHDA, SQIVND (reference sequence). The CDR3 sequence: CASSMGRGHTEAFF. CDR3 in DNA: TGTGCCAGTAGTATGGGCAGGGGGCACACTGAAGCTTTCTTT.

This clone was seen a single time. The chain combines TRBV30 with TRBJ2-7; D unclear. Between the trimmed V and J ends, which lost 3 bases and 0 bases, there was a span of 9 bases. The germline V gene encodes CDR1 GTSNPN and CDR2 SVGIG (reference sequence). The CDR3 runs to 13 residues. This CDR3 is CAWSRHSSYEQYF. The CDR3 nucleotides read TGTGCCTGGAGCAGACACAGCTCCTACGAGCAGTACTTC.

The J gene is TRBJ1-2, the V gene TRBV9; D is ambiguous. The CDR3 has 14 residues. Germline V CDR1 and CDR2: SGDLS, YYNGEE. Trimming stripped 2 bases from V and 4 bases from J, with 12 bases between. For the CDR3, the DNA is TGTGCCAGCAGCGTCGGGCAGGCCGCCTATGGCTACACCTTC. It codes for CASSVGQAAYGYTF.

This chain joins TRBV4-1 and TRBJ1-2; the D is unclear. V lost 1 base to trimming and J lost 3 bases, with 6 bases between them. The CDR3 is 13 amino acids. Per germline, CDR1 MGHRA and CDR2 YSYEKL. Here the CDR3 DNA reads TGCGCCAGCAGCCAAGGTCCAGACTATGGCTACACCTTC. This gives the protein CASSQGPDYGYTF.

This clone appeared a few times. The chain employs TRBV4-1 and TRBJ1-1; D is uncertain. Trimming stripped 1 base from V and 4 bases from J, with 7 bases between. The CDR3 has 13 amino acids. CDR1 and CDR2 from the germline V gene are MGHRA and YSYEKL. This chain's CDR3 is CASSQGTGTEAFF. The CDR3, as DNA: TGCGCCAGCAGCCAAGGGACGGGCACTGAAGCTTTCTTT.

CDR3 sequence reads: CASSPTGYEQYF. CDR3 in DNA: TGTGCCAGCAGCCCCACCGGGTACGAGCAGTACTTC. The chain links TRBV9 to TRBJ2-7; D remains ambiguous. The V gene's germline CDR1 is SGDLS and CDR2 YYNGEE. The CDR3 consists of 12 residues. V was clipped by 4 bases and J by 4 bases, with 9 bases between them.

The genes are TRBV9 and TRBJ2-2; D remains ambiguous. V was clipped by 3 bases and J by 3 bases, with 18 bases between them. The germline V gene has CDR1 SGDLS and CDR2 YYNGEE. This CDR3 is built from 17 residues. The CDR3, as DNA: TGTGCCAGCAGCGACCCCGGGTTTGAGCGCCACACCGGGGAGCTGTTTTTT. It codes for CASSDPGFERHTGELFF.

This clone was found a few times. The V and J genes are TRBV18 and TRBJ1-1, with D possibly TRBD1 on 5 matching bases. In germline, CDR1 is KGHSH, CDR2 LQKENI. The CDR3 covers 13 residues. V gave up 5 bases and J gave up 1 base, with 8 bases separating them. The CDR3 DNA reads TGTGCCAGCTCAAAGGGACCGAACACTGAAGCTTTCTTT. This translates into CASSKGPNTEAFF.